Shown below are 17 T cell receptor beta chains from a single sample sequenced in a study of tumor-infiltrating lymphocytes in primary liver carcinoma. It was from approximately 20-30 mg of unsorted bulk tissue that RNA and DNA were co-extracted. A constant-region primer served to make TCR beta cDNA from approximately 490 ng total RNA. Modified slightly, ARM-PCR produced TCR beta libraries over three nested multiplex PCR rounds. The opening two PCR rounds, approximately 10 cycles each, paired TRBV1-TRBV30 forward primers with a C-beta reverse primer. TCRdb reprocessed the multiplex PCR reads via MiXCR and lists one record per CDR3 protein. This table has 100,000 to 150,000 distinct CDR3 sequences, 50% to 80% appearing once. The sequenced sample was liver tumor tissue from sampling region 3. Subset indicated: tumor region T3, left-lateral pole. The receptors derive from a woman aged 55-69 years with primary liver carcinoma and hepatitis B virus infection.

Remarks on this clonotype: The junction departs from germline at one end; a sequencing error may be responsible. The chain is built from TRBV5-4 and TRBJ2-5, with D perhaps matching TRBD2 (7 bases). The CDR3 has 15 residues. From germline, CDR1 is SGHNT and CDR2 YYREEE (reference sequence). The CDR3 loop is CACSPGGGNGETQYF. In DNA form, the CDR3 reads TGTGCCTGCAGCCCGGGGGGCGGTAATGGTGAGACCCAGTACTTC.

In the case of this clonotype: An end of the junction differs from the germline gene, which may be a read error. The genes are TRBV29-1 and TRBJ2-1, with 9 bases lining up with TRBD2. The germline CDR1 and CDR2 sequences are SQVTM and ANQGSEA. The CDR3 sequence is 14 residues long. This CDR3 is CSVLGGGAVDDQFF. The CDR3 DNA reads TGCAGCGTTCTAGGCGGGGGGGCCGTAGATGATCAGTTCTTC.

This clonotype was seen a handful of times. A much larger clonotype is one base distant, so this may be a read error. The chain carries TRBV10-1 and TRBJ2-1; perhaps TRBD2 as D (6 bases). Germline CDR1 WNHNN, CDR2 SYGVQD (reference sequence). CDR3 length equals 15 residues. The CDR3 reads CASSDRRDRSNGQFF. CDR3 coding DNA: TGCGCCAGCAGTGATCGGAGGGACCGCTCCAATGGGCAGTTCTTC.

This clonotype showed up many times. This chain uses TRBV29-1 with TRBJ2-2, with 7 bases lining up with TRBD2. With 7 bases clipped from V and 0 bases from J, the junction kept 5 bases outside the gene matches. The germline gives CDR1 SQVTM, CDR2 ANQGSEA. This CDR3 comprises 14 residues. The CDR3 region is CSAKGLTNTGELFF. CDR3 nucleotides: TGCAGCGCAAAGGGACTAACGAACACCGGGGAGCTGTTTTTT.

Only one count was recorded for this clonotype. The chain is built from TRBV12-3 or TRBV12-4 and TRBJ2-1, with D possibly being TRBD1 (7 bases). This CDR3 is 15 amino acids long. V was clipped by 5 bases and J by 6 bases, with 17 bases between them. In DNA form, the CDR3 reads TGTGCCAGCAGTAGGGTCAGGGGGGATTTCAATGAGCAGTTCTTC. Encoded protein: CASSRVRGDFNEQFF.

A note on this clonotype: A much larger clone lies a single base off, so this may be a read error. This chain uses TRBV4-1 with TRBJ2-1, with a possible D match to TRBD2 (5 bases). Germline V CDR1 and CDR2: MGHRA, YSYEKL. This CDR3 is built from 16 residues. Here the CDR3 DNA reads TGCGCCAGCAGCCAAGTGGGGAGAGCGTCCTACAATAAGCAGTTCTTC. It encodes CASSQVGRASYNKQFF.

This clonotype was seen more than once but under ten times. A much larger clone differs from this one at a single base, so this may be a read error. The CDR3 loop is CASSFTASRDTQYF. CDR3 DNA: TGTGCCAGCAGTTTCACGGCTAGTAGGGATACGCAGTATTTT. The gene calls are TRBV28 and TRBJ2-3, with D unresolved. From germline, CDR1 is MDHEN and CDR2 SYDVKM. The CDR3 length is 14 residues. V gave up 3 bases and J gave up 6 bases, with 13 bases separating them.

As to this clonotype: The junction departs from the called germline gene at one end, perhaps through a read error. The CDR3 protein is CVSGPGLASNEQFF. DNA for the CDR3: TGTGTCAGCGGACCGGGACTAGCGTCCAATGAGCAGTTCTTC. The J gene is TRBJ2-1, the V gene TRBV11-2; 10 positions match TRBD2. This CDR3 has 14 residues. Germline CDR1 is SGHAT and CDR2 is FQNNGV.

In the case of this clonotype: Germline is not matched at one junction end, which may reflect a read error. The rearrangement joins TRBV29-1 to TRBJ1-2, with TRBD1 as a possible D gene (5 bases). The CDR3 sequence is 12 residues long. From germline, CDR1 is SQVTM and CDR2 ANQGSEA. CDR3 bases: TGCAGTGTTGGGGCAGAAAACTATGGCTACACCTTC. Translated, it gives CSVGAENYGYTF.

This clonotype was seen a handful of times. A much larger clonotype is one base distant, so this may be a read error. This chain connects TRBV6-5 to TRBJ2-1; D not certain. Trimming took off 5 bases at V and 8 bases at J, with 19 bases between the two ends. The CDR3 has 15 residues. In germline, CDR1 is MNHEY, CDR2 SVGAGI. The CDR3 loop reads CASSVLPSAYDEQFF. CDR3 coding DNA: TGTGCCAGCAGTGTACTACCCTCTGCTTACGATGAGCAGTTCTTC.

This clonotype appeared a single time. A read error may produce the germline difference seen at one junction end. The chain has TRBV28 and TRBJ1-1; D uncertain. Germline-derived CDR1 and CDR2 are MDHEN and SYDVKM. The CDR3 sequence is 15 residues long. CDR3 nucleotide sequence: TGTGCCAGCAGTTGGGCAGAGCTCACGAACACTGAAGCTTCCTTT. Translating it yields CASSWAELTNTEASF.

For this clonotype: Compared with germline, one end of the junction differs, possibly owing to a read error. The chain joins TRBV11-2 to TRBJ1-2; possible D gene TRBD1, 5 bases. CDR3 length: 15 residues. Looked up from germline, CDR1 is SGHAT and CDR2 is FQNNGV. CDR3 DNA sequence: TGTGGCAGCAGCCGTACTTCGGAGCAGGGCTATGGCTACACCTTC. This sequence encodes CGSSRTSEQGYGYTF.

V and J are TRBV5-1 and TRBJ1-4; 7 nucleotides match TRBD1. CDR1 is SGHRS, CDR2 YFSETQ, per germline. The CDR3 is 16 residues long. Unmatched junction bases numbered 14, after V lost 4 bases and J lost 8 bases. The CDR3 here is CASSPRTGAPEEKLFF. CDR3 sequence (DNA): TGCGCCAGCAGCCCCCGGACAGGCGCCCCAGAAGAAAAACTGTTTTTT.

This clonotype has at least ten counts. V is TRBV12-3 or TRBV12-4 and J is TRBJ2-7; D is unresolved. Trimming took off 3 bases at V and 2 bases at J, with 8 bases between the two ends. The CDR3 consists of 13 residues. CDR3 nucleotide sequence: TGTGCCAGCAGTTTTCAGGTCCCCTACGAGCAGTACTTC. Amino acid sequence: CASSFQVPYEQYF.

The chain couples TRBV5-1 to TRBJ2-5, with D perhaps matching TRBD1 (6 bases). Germline CDR1 SGHRS, CDR2 YFSETQ. There are 15 residues in the CDR3. V lost 1 base and J lost 1, with 11 bases in between. CDR3 bases: TGCGCCAGCAGCTTGCGAGGGACACCCCAAGAGACCCAGTACTTC. Its protein is CASSLRGTPQETQYF.

Comment on this clonotype: This may be a read error, as it is one base from a much larger clone. CDR3 in amino acids: CASEGNTEVFF. The CDR3 DNA reads as TGTGCCAGCGAGGGTAACACTGAAGTTTTCTTT. V is TRBV6-1 and J is TRBJ1-1; D is unresolved. The germline V gene has CDR1 MNHNS and CDR2 SASEGT. CDR3 size: 11 residues.

In regard to this clonotype: It may be a read error: a sequence one base away is much more abundant. The chain recombines TRBV6-5 with TRBJ1-1; D perhaps matches TRBD1 (6 bases). The germline V and J ends were trimmed by 5 bases and 6 bases, with 13 bases remaining between them. This CDR3 spans 13 amino acids. CDR1 and CDR2 from the germline V gene are MNHEY and SVGAGI. CDR3 region: CASSVHRAAEAFF. In nucleotides, the CDR3 is TGTGCCAGCAGTGTCCACAGGGCGGCTGAAGCTTTCTTT.